Below, 5 T cell receptor beta chains from the same sample are listed, as sequenced in a study of control samples from healthy donors and cancer patients. Profiling relied on immunoSEQ multiplex PCR, and the TCRdb table lists in-frame clones only, not all of them. The sample lists about 160,000 clones, approximately 90% occurring once. Material for sequencing was blood. These receptor sequences come from a woman in her 30s in good health.

The chain uses TRBV28 and TRBJ2-5, with D uncertain. Trimming took 2 bases from V and 5 from J, leaving 3 bases between them. The V gene's germline CDR1 is MDHEN and CDR2 SYDVKM. This CDR3 is 11 amino acids long. CDR3 bases: TGTGCCAGCAGTTTACGGGAGACCCAGTACTTC. It yields the protein CASSLRETQYF.

The rearrangement joins TRBV24-1 to TRBJ2-2; no clear D. Germline values: CDR1 KGHDR, CDR2 SFDVKD. The V and J ends lost 3 bases and 3 bases respectively, with 4 bases between them. The CDR3 spans 13 residues. Written as DNA, the CDR3 is TGTGCCACCAGTGATATAGACACCGGGGAGCTGTTTTTT. Amino acid sequence: CATSDIDTGELFF.

This clone has only one observation. This chain uses TRBV28 with TRBJ2-7, with 9 bases identical to TRBD2. V trimming: 2 bases; J trimming: 5 bases; junction bases outside the gene matches: 7. CDR3 size: 15 residues. Germline V gene data show CDR1 as MDHEN and CDR2 as SYDVKM. Here the CDR3 DNA reads TGTGCCAGCAGTTTACTGGCTAGCGGGATCAACGAGCAGTACTTC. This encodes CASSLLASGINEQYF.

This clone occurred once. V is TRBV19 and J is TRBJ2-3, with D unclear. Between the trimmed V and J ends, which lost 2 bases and 3 bases, there was a span of 0 bases. The CDR3 consists of 11 residues. The germline V gene encodes CDR1 LNHDA and CDR2 SQIVND (reference sequence). CDR3 sequence reads: CASSITDTQYF. For the CDR3, the DNA is TGTGCCAGTAGTATAACAGATACGCAGTATTTT. Complete variable domain (other parts from reference TRBV19 and TRBJ2-3): DGGITQSPKYLFRKEGQNVTLSCEQNLNHDAMYWYRQDPGQGLRLIYYSQIVNDFQKGDIAEGYSVSREKKESFPLTVTSAQKNPTAFYLCASSITDTQYFGPGTRLTVL.

This clone has just one count. The chain has TRBV3-1 (or the pseudogene TRBV3-2) and TRBJ1-4; no definite D call. Germline V gene lookup returns CDR1 LGHDT and CDR2 YNNKEL (reference sequence). CDR3 length: 17 residues. V was shortened by 1 base and J by 8 bases, with 20 bases between the two germline ends. This chain's CDR3 is CASSQGLWRDPREKLFF. The CDR3 DNA follows: TGTGCCAGCAGCCAAGGGTTATGGAGAGACCCACGCGAAAAACTGTTTTTT.